The next 18 T cell receptor beta chains were all read from a single sample in a study of human T cells and chemical hapten exposure. Time point here: healthy volunteer bleed at 6 weeks. It was unfractionated whole blood from which total RNA was extracted. TCRdb redid the calling of the RACE reads with MiXCR, one entry per CDR3 protein. In the table there are about 34,000 distinct CDR3 sequences, less than 5.5% of which are singletons. The specimen sequenced was whole blood. The receptors were sampled from a human donor in good health. Some clones in this sample may be carry-over from other donors' samples.

The chain combines TRBV18 with TRBJ1-1; D is unresolved. Germline CDR1 is KGHSH and CDR2 is LQKENI. The CDR3 spans 13 residues. V gave up 2 bases and J gave up 1 base, with 5 bases separating them. The CDR3 nucleotides read TGTGCCAGCTCACCAGAACGGAACACTGAAGCTTTCTTT. The encoded protein is CASSPERNTEAFF.

This clonotype was counted ten times or more. The chain combines TRBV18 with TRBJ1-1, with D perhaps TRBD1 (6 bases). The CDR3 is 15 amino acids. From germline, CDR1 is KGHSH and CDR2 LQKENI. Trimming removed 0 bases from V and 7 bases from J, with 15 bases in between. For the CDR3, the DNA is TGTGCCAGCTCACCACCCTCATCTACAGGGAATGAAGCTTTCTTT. Its protein product is CASSPPSSTGNEAFF.

This clonotype was detected many times. The chain links TRBV12-3 or TRBV12-4 to TRBJ1-2, with D maybe TRBD1 (5 bases). Trimming shortened V by 5 bases and J by 2 bases, and 12 bases separated the two germline ends. This CDR3 contains 14 residues. CDR3: CASSMGLSNYGYTF. Here the CDR3 DNA reads TGTGCCAGCAGTATGGGACTATCCAACTATGGCTACACCTTC.

This clonotype has ten or more counts. The chain carries TRBV12-3 or TRBV12-4 and TRBJ2-6, with no clear D. The V end lost 6 bases, the J end lost 4 bases, and 16 bases lay between the germline ends. CDR3 length equals 16 residues. CDR3 DNA: TGTGCCAGCAGGGTTGGTGGCGGTGGGGGGGCCAACGTCCTGACTTTC. Translation gives CASRVGGGGGANVLTF.

This rearrangement joins TRBV12-3 or TRBV12-4 to TRBJ1-2; D not certain. The V end was cut by 6 bases, the J end by 4 bases, with 12 bases between. CDR3 length: 13 residues. DNA of the CDR3: TGTGCCAGCAGCCCCGACGGGCTCTATGGCTACACCTTC. Amino acid sequence: CASSPDGLYGYTF.

This clonotype was detected many times. The J gene is TRBJ1-2, the V gene TRBV4-1, with D uncertain. V was pared by 2 bases and J by 2 bases, with 15 bases between. The CDR3 length is 16 residues. From germline, CDR1 is MGHRA and CDR2 YSYEKL. The CDR3 loop is CASSQLIVAQNYGYTF. CDR3 in DNA: TGCGCCAGCAGCCAATTAATCGTAGCACAGAACTATGGCTACACCTTC.

In its sample, this clonotype was seen many times. The chain has TRBV5-1 and TRBJ2-1; 7 positions match TRBD1. The CDR3 is 18 residues long. The trim removed 7 bases at V and 4 bases at J, leaving 20 bases unmatched. Germline lookup yields CDR1 SGHRS and CDR2 YFSETQ. The CDR3 loop is CASGPQPNRGLTYNEQFF. The DNA of the CDR3 is TGCGCCAGCGGACCGCAACCCAACAGGGGATTGACATACAATGAGCAGTTCTTC.

The chain uses TRBV2 and TRBJ2-3; 9 bases are shared with TRBD2. The CDR3 runs 13 residues. Trimming removed 6 bases from V and 6 bases from J; junction bases left unmatched: 4. Per the germline V gene, CDR1 is SNHLY and CDR2 is FYNNEI. This CDR3 reads CASRKREADTQYF. The CDR3 bases are TGTGCCAGCAGGAAGCGGGAGGCGGATACGCAGTATTTT.

This clonotype was recorded a few times. The chain links TRBV28 to TRBJ1-1, with no clear D. Germline CDR1 MDHEN, CDR2 SYDVKM. CDR3 length: 14 amino acids. V lost 2 bases and J lost 2, with 9 bases in between. In DNA form, the CDR3 reads TGTGCCAGCAGTTTACCGGGGTCAAACACTGAAGCTTTCTTT. Protein: CASSLPGSNTEAFF. Drawing the rest from reference TRBV28 and TRBJ1-1, the complete variable domain is DVKVTQSSRYLVKRTGEKVFLECVQDMDHENMFWYRQDPGLGLRLIYFSYDVKMKEKGDIPEGYSVSREKKERFSLILESASTNQTSMYLCASSLPGSNTEAFFGQGTRLTVV.

This clonotype was detected only a few times. This CDR3 reads CASSPMMGPTSGRANEQFF. The CDR3 DNA follows: TGTGCCAGCAGCCCCATGATGGGCCCCACTAGCGGGAGGGCCAATGAGCAGTTCTTC. The V and J genes are TRBV14 and TRBJ2-1, with TRBD2 identical over 13 bases. Germline-derived CDR1 and CDR2 are SGHDN and FVKESK. The CDR3 covers 19 residues. V dropped 4 bases and J dropped 6; count of bases not matched to a gene: 15.

This clonotype came up many times. V and J are TRBV3-1 and TRBJ2-2, with D perhaps TRBD1 (5 bases). The CDR3 extends over 15 amino acids. V dropped 5 bases and J dropped 0 bases, with 10 bases sitting between them. Germline CDR1 reads LGHDT; CDR2 reads YNNKEL (reference sequence). The CDR3: CASSYRFSNTGELFF. Here the CDR3 DNA reads TGTGCCAGCAGCTACAGGTTCTCGAACACCGGGGAGCTGTTTTTT.

In its sample, this clonotype was seen many times. In DNA form, the CDR3 reads TGTGCCAGCAGTGACCCAAACATTCAGTACTTC. Its translation: CASSDPNIQYF. The V and J genes are TRBV2 and TRBJ2-4; D unresolved. This CDR3 is 11 amino acids long. V was cut by 3 bases and J by 6 bases, with 3 bases left in between. Germline V gene sequence: CDR1 SNHLY, CDR2 FYNNEI.

This clonotype was recorded at least ten times. Germline and junction disagree at one end, which may indicate a read error. The chain combines TRBV7-6 with TRBJ2-2; 7 positions agree with TRBD1. This CDR3 spans 14 amino acids. From germline, CDR1 is SGHVS and CDR2 FNYEAQ. CDR3 coding DNA: TGTGCCAGCAGCCAACAGGGGAACATCGGGGAGCTGTTTTTT. Translated, it gives CASSQQGNIGELFF.

This clonotype has a count of ten or more. The chain carries TRBV5-1 and TRBJ1-3; D unclear. In germline, CDR1 is SGHRS, CDR2 YFSETQ. V was clipped by 0 bases and J by 0 bases, with 4 bases between them. The CDR3 runs 14 residues. This chain's CDR3 is CASSLDVSGNTIYF. The DNA for the CDR3 is TGCGCCAGCAGCTTGGACGTCTCTGGAAACACCATATATTTT.

This clonotype has a count of ten or more. The V call is TRBV11-3, the J call TRBJ1-1; 7 bases line up with TRBD1. This CDR3 spans 16 amino acids. Germline CDR1 is SGHNT and CDR2 is YENEEA. After removal of 2 bases from V and 3 bases from J, the junction contained 9 bases not matched to a gene. This CDR3 reads CASSLRGDRSYTEAFF. The CDR3 coding sequence is TGTGCCAGCAGCTTAAGGGGGGACAGATCCTACACTGAAGCTTTCTTT.

Many counts were recorded for this clonotype. The chain has TRBV7-9 and TRBJ1-4; no clear D gene. The V and J ends lost 8 bases and 2 bases respectively, with 9 bases between them. The germline gives CDR1 SEHNR, CDR2 FQNEAQ (reference sequence). This CDR3 region has 13 residues. CDR3 sequence: CASRGGTNEKLFF. The DNA for the CDR3 is TGTGCCAGCCGAGGTGGGACTAATGAAAAACTGTTTTTT.

The count of this clonotype is one. Germline and junction disagree at one end, which may indicate a read error. The rearrangement joins TRBV13 to TRBJ2-3; D is unclear. Per the germline V gene, CDR1 is PRHDT and CDR2 is FYEKMQ (reference sequence). There are 14 residues in the CDR3. CDR3 residues: CASSGRASTNTQYF. CDR3 in DNA: TGTGCCAGCAGCGGCAGAGCTTCCACAAATACGCAGTATTTT.

Many counts were recorded for this clonotype. The chain combines TRBV7-8 with TRBJ2-1; no firm D call. Deletions cut 6 bases from V and 2 bases from J, with 8 bases between. The CDR3 runs to 13 residues. In germline, CDR1 is SGHVS, CDR2 FQNEAQ. CDR3: CASSPGTYNEQFF. The CDR3 nucleotides are TGTGCCAGCAGTCCTGGCACCTACAATGAGCAGTTCTTC.